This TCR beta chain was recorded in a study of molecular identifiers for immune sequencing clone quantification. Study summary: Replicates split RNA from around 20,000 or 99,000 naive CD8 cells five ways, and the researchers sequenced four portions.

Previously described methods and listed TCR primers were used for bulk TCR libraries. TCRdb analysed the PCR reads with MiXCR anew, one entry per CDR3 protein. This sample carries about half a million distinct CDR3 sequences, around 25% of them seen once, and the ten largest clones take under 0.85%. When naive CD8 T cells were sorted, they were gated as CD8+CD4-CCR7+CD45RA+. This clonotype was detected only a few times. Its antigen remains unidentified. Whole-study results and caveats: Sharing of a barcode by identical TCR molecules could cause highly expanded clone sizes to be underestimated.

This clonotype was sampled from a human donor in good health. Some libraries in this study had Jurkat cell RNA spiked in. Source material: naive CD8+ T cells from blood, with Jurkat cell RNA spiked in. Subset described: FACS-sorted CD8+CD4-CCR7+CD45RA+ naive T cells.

CDR3: CASFGGSEGYTF. The CDR3 DNA follows: TGTGCCAGCTTTGGGGGATCGGAGGGCTACACCTTC. The chain employs TRBV7-9 and TRBJ1-2, with D tentatively TRBD1 (5 bases). CDR3 length: 12 residues. Germline V CDR1 and CDR2: SEHNR, FQNEAQ (reference sequence). Trimming shortened V by 8 bases and J by 8 bases, and 15 bases separated the two germline ends. Together with reference TRBV7-9 and TRBJ1-2, the CDR3 gives the full variable domain: DTGVSQNPRHKITKRGQNVTFRCDPISEHNRLYWYRQTLGQGPEFLTYFQNEAQLEKSRLLSDRFSAERPKGSFSTLEIQRTEQGDSAMYLCASFGGSEGYTFGSGTRLTVV.